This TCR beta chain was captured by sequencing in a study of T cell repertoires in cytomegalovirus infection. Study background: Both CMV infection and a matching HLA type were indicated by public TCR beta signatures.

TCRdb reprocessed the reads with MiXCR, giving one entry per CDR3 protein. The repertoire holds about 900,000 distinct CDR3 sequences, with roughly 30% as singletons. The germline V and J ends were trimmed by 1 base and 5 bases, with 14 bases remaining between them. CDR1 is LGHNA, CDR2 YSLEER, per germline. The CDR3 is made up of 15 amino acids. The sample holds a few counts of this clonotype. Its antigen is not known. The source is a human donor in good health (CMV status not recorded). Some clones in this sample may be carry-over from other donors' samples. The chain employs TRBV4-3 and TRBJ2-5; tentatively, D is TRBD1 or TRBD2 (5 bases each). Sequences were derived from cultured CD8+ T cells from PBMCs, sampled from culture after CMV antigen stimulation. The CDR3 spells CASSQGGATGETQYF. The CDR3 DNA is TGCGCCAGCAGCCAAGGAGGGGCCACCGGGGAGACCCAGTACTTC.